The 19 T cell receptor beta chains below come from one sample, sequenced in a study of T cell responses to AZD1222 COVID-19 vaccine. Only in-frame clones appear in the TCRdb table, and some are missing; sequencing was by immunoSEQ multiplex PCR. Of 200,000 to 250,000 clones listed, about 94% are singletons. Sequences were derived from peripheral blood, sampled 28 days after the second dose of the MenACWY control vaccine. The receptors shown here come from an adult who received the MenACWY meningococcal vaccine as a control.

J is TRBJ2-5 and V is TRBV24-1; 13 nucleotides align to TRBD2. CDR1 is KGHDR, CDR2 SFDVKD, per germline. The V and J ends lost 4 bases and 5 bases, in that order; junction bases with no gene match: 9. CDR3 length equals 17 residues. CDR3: CATSDRGLAGYGETQYF. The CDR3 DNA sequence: TGTGCCACCAGTGACCGGGGACTAGCGGGATACGGGGAGACCCAGTACTTC.

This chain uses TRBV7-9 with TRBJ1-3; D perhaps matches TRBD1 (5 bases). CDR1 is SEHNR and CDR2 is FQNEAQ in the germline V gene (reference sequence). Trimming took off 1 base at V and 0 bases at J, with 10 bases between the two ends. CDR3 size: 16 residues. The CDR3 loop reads CASSLEGPNSGNTIYF. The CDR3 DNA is TGTGCCAGCAGCTTAGAGGGGCCGAACTCTGGAAACACCATATATTTT.

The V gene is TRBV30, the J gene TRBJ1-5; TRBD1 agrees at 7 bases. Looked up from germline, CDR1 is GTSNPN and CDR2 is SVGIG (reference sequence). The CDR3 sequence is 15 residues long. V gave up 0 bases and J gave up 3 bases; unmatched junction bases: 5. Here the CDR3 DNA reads TGTGCCTGGAGTGTTGGGACAGTGACCAATCAGCCCCAGCATTTT. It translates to CAWSVGTVTNQPQHF.

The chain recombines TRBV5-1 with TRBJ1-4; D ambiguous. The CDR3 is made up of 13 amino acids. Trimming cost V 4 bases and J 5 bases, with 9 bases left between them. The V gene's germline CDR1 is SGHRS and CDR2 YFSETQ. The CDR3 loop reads CASSGERNEKLFF. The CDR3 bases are TGCGCCAGCAGCGGGGAGCGGAATGAAAAACTGTTTTTT.

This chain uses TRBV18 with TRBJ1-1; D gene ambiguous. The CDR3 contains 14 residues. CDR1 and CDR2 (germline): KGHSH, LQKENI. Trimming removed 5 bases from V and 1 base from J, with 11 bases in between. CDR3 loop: CASSTDSGNTEAFF. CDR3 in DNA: TGTGCCAGCTCAACGGACTCAGGGAACACTGAAGCTTTCTTT.

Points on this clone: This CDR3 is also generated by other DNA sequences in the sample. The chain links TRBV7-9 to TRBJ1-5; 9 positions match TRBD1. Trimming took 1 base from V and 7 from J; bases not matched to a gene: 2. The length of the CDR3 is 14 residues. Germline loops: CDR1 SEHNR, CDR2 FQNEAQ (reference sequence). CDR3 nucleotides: TGTGCCAGCAGCTTAGGACAGGGGGGACAGCCCCAGCATTTT. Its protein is CASSLGQGGQPQHF.

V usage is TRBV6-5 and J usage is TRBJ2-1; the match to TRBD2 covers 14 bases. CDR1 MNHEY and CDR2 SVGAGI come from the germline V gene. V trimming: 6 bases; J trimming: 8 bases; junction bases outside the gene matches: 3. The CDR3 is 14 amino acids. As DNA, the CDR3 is TGTGCCAGCAGGGGGACTAGCGGGAGTCATGAGCAGTTCTTC. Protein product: CASRGTSGSHEQFF.

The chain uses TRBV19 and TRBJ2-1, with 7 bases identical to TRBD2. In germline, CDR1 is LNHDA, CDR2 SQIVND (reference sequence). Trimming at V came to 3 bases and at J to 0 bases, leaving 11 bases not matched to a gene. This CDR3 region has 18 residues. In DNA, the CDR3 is TGTGCCAGTAGTATTCTCCCGCCGGGAGGAGGCTCCTACAATGAGCAGTTCTTC. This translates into CASSILPPGGGSYNEQFF.

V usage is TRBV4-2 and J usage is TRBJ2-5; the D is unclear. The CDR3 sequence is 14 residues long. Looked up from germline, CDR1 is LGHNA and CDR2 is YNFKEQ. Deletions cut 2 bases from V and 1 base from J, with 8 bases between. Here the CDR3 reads CASSQYRVQETQYF. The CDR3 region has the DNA TGTGCCAGCAGCCAATACCGGGTCCAAGAGACCCAGTACTTC.

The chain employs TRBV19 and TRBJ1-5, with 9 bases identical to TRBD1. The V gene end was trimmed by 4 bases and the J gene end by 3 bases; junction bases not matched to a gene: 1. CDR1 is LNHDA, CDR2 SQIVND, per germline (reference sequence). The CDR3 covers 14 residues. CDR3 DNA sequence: TGTGCCAGTAGTAACAGGGGGCTCAATCAGCCCCAGCATTTT. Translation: CASSNRGLNQPQHF.

The CDR3: CASSQLGRAGNTIYF. The CDR3 nucleotides read TGCGCCAGCAGTCAATTAGGTCGGGCGGGGAACACCATATATTTT. The J gene is TRBJ1-3, the V gene TRBV23-1; D uncertain. TRBV23-1 is sorted into the ORF group, with uncertain function. The CDR3 spans 15 residues. V gave up 1 base and J gave up 7 bases, with 14 bases separating them.

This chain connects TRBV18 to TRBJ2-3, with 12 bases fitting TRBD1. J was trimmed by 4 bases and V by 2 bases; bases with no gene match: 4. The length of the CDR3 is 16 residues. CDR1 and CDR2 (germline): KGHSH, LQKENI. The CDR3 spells CASSPTGQGAADTQYF. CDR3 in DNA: TGTGCCAGCTCACCAACGGGACAGGGGGCCGCAGATACGCAGTATTTT.

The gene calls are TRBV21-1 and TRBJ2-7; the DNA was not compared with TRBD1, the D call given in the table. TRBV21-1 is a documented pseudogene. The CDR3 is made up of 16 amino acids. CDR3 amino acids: CASSKRSRGRFPEQYF. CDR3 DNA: TGTGCCAGCAGCAAGAGATCCAGGGGGCGCTTCCCCGAGCAGTACTTC.

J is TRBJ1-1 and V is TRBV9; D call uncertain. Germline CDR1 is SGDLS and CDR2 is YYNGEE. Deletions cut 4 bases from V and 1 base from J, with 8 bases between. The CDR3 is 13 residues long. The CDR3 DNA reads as TGTGCCAGCAGCATCGGAGGGAACACTGAAGCTTTCTTT. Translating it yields CASSIGGNTEAFF.

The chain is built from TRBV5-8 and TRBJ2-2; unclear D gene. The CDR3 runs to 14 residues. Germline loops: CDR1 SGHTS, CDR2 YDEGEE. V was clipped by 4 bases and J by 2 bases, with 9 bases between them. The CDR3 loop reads CASSQGPNTGELFF. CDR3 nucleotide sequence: TGTGCCAGCAGCCAAGGGCCCAACACCGGGGAGCTGTTTTTT. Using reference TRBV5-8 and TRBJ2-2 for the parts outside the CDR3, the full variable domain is EAGVTQSPTHLIKTRGQQATLRCSPISGHTSVYWYQQALGLGLQFLLWYDEGEERNRGNFPPRFSGRQFPNYSSELNVNALELEDSALYLCASSQGPNTGELFFGEGSRLTVL.

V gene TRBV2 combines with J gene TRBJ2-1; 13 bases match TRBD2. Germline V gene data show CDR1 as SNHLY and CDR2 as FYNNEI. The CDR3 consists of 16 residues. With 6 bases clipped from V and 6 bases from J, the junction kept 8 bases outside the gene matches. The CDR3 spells CASSKPGLAGFNEQFF. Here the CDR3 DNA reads TGTGCCAGCAGCAAGCCGGGACTAGCGGGATTCAATGAGCAGTTCTTC. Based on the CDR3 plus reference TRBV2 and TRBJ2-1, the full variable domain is EPEVTQTPSHQVTQMGQEVILRCVPISNHLYFYWYRQILGQKVEFLVSFYNNEISEKSEIFDDQFSVERPDGSNFTLKIRSTKLEDSAMYFCASSKPGLAGFNEQFFGPGTRLTVL.

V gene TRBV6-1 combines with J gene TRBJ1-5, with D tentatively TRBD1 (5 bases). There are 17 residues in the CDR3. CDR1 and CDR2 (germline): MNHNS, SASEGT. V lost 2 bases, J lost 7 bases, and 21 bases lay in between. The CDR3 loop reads CASSERLGGEVGQPQHF. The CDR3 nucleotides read TGTGCCAGCAGTGAAAGGTTGGGGGGAGAGGTAGGGCAGCCCCAGCATTTT.

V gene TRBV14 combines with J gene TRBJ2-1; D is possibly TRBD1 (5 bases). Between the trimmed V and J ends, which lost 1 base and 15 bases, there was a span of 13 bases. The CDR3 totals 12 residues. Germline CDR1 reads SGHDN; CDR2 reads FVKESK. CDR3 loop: CASSQARSRAFF. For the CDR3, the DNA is TGTGCCAGCAGCCAAGCCAGGAGCAGGGCGTTCTTC. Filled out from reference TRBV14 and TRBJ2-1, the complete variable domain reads EAGVTQFPSHSVIEKGQTVTLRCDPISGHDNLYWYRRVMGKEIKFLLHFVKESKQDESGMPNNRFLAERTGGTYSTLKVQPAELEDSGVYFCASSQARSRAFFGPGTRLTVL.

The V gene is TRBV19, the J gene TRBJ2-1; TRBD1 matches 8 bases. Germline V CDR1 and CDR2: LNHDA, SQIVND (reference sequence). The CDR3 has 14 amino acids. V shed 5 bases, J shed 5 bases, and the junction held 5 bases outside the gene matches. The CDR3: CASSFPGQDNEQFF. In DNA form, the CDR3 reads TGTGCCAGTAGTTTCCCGGGACAGGACAATGAGCAGTTCTTC.